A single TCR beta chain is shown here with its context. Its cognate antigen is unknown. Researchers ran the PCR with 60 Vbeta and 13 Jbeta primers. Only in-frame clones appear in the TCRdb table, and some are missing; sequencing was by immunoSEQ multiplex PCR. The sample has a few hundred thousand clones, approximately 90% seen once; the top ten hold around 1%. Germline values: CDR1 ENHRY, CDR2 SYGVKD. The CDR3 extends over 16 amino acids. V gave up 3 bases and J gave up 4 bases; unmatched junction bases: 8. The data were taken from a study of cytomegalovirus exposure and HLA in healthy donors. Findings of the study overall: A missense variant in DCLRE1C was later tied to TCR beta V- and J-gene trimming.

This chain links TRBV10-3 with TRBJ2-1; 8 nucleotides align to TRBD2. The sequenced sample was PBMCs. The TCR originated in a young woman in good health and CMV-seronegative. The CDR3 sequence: CAISDPSGSGYNEQFF. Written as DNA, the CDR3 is TGTGCCATCAGTGACCCTAGCGGGTCTGGGTACAATGAGCAGTTCTTC.